These 21 T cell receptor beta chains came from one sample sequenced in a study of CD8+ T cells in alopecia areata. It was cDNA, reverse transcribed from extracted RNA, that served as the sequencing template. Assay: immunoSEQ multiplex PCR; the TCRdb copy retains only in-frame clones and omits some. The table shows 150,000 to 160,000 clones, with around half occurring only once. Sequenced here: CD8+ T cells sorted from blood, sampled at week 0. These receptors originate from a human donor with alopecia areata.

This clone has more than one count but fewer than ten. The V and J genes are TRBV29-1 and TRBJ2-7, with D maybe TRBD1 (6 bases). CDR3 size: 12 residues. The germline V and J ends were trimmed by 6 bases and 3 bases, with 12 bases remaining between them. Germline CDR1 and CDR2: SQVTM and ANQGSEA. CDR3 amino acids: CSVGAHSYEQYF. The CDR3 DNA reads TGCAGCGTGGGGGCTCACAGCTACGAGCAGTACTTC.

The chain employs TRBV30 and TRBJ1-5; 9 nucleotides line up with TRBD1. This CDR3 region has 14 residues. Germline-derived CDR1 and CDR2 are GTSNPN and SVGIG (reference sequence). Losses at the gene ends were 4 bases for V and 5 bases for J; bases not matched to a gene: 6. This chain's CDR3 is CAWNPGQGHQPQHF. CDR3 coding DNA: TGTGCCTGGAACCCGGGACAGGGCCATCAGCCCCAGCATTTT.

This sequence joins TRBV29-1 and TRBJ2-1, with TRBD1 identical over 8 bases. Germline V gene data show CDR1 as SQVTM and CDR2 as ANQGSEA. V was pared by 5 bases and J by 6 bases, with 6 bases of the junction left unmatched. CDR3 size: 13 residues. The DNA of the CDR3 is TGCAGCGTTCTACAGGGGGGAGGCAATGAGCAGTTCTTC. Its protein is CSVLQGGGNEQFF.

This clone was observed once. This rearrangement joins TRBV27 to TRBJ1-2; TRBD1 aligns across 7 bases. This CDR3 contains 14 residues. Germline V gives CDR1 MNHEY, CDR2 SMNVEV (reference sequence). V lost 0 bases to trimming and J lost 4 bases; unmatched junction nucleotides: 2. The CDR3 reads CASSLSAGGYGYTF. The CDR3 coding sequence is TGTGCCAGCAGTTTATCGGCAGGGGGCTATGGCTACACCTTC.

This clone showed up just once. This chain connects TRBV27 to TRBJ2-3; D may be TRBD1 (5 bases). With 7 bases removed from V and 1 base from J, the gap between germline ends came to 6 bases. CDR3 length: 12 residues. CDR1 and CDR2 from the germline V gene are MNHEY and SMNVEV (reference sequence). The chain's CDR3 is CASKTGTDTQYF. CDR3 sequence (DNA): TGTGCCAGCAAGACAGGCACAGATACGCAGTATTTT.

V is TRBV5-6 and J is TRBJ1-1; D unclear. V was trimmed by 5 bases and J by 3 bases, leaving 8 bases between them. Per germline, CDR1 SGHDT and CDR2 YYEEEE. CDR3 length: 12 residues. The DNA for the CDR3 is TGTGCCAGCAGTGTTTTTGACACTGAAGCTTTCTTT. This gives the protein CASSVFDTEAFF.

Only a few counts were recorded for this clone. This rearrangement joins TRBV6-5 to TRBJ1-1, with D unresolved. Germline loops: CDR1 MNHEY, CDR2 SVGAGI. The CDR3 runs to 14 residues. V lost 2 bases, J lost 6 bases, and 13 bases lay in between. CDR3 sequence reads: CASSYGEGYSEAFF. The CDR3, as DNA: TGTGCCAGCAGTTACGGGGAAGGCTACTCTGAAGCTTTCTTT.

This clone was counted between two and nine times. V and J are TRBV29-1 and TRBJ1-5, with a weak D call TRBD1 (6 bases). This CDR3 has 12 residues. V gave up 4 bases and J gave up 13 bases, with 17 bases separating them. Germline V gene sequence: CDR1 SQVTM, CDR2 ANQGSEA. The CDR3 DNA reads as TGCAGCGTTGGAAACAGGGACCGTGGTCAGCATTTT. This gives the protein CSVGNRDRGQHF.

The J gene is TRBJ2-7, the V gene TRBV7-9; D gene uncertain. V lost 4 bases and J lost 4, with 5 bases in between. This CDR3 has 11 residues. Per the germline V gene, CDR1 is SEHNR and CDR2 is FQNEAQ (reference sequence). The CDR3 spells CASSSMYEQYF. The CDR3 DNA reads TGTGCCAGCAGCTCGATGTACGAGCAGTACTTC.

The chain uses TRBV5-1 and TRBJ2-3; the match to TRBD1 covers 9 bases. The CDR3 consists of 15 residues. V shed 1 base and J 4 bases; nucleotides not matched to a gene: 4. The germline V gene encodes CDR1 SGHRS and CDR2 YFSETQ. The CDR3: CASSLSGQGADTQYF. CDR3 sequence (DNA): TGCGCCAGCAGCTTGTCGGGACAGGGAGCAGATACGCAGTATTTT.

The rearrangement uses TRBV10-2 and TRBJ2-2, with a weak D call TRBD1 (6 bases). The CDR3 is 14 amino acids. Trimming pared 3 bases from V and 3 bases from J, leaving 8 bases between. Per the germline V gene, CDR1 is WSHSY and CDR2 is SAAADI. DNA of the CDR3: TGCGCCAGCAGTGAAAGGGGGTACACCGGGGAGCTGTTTTTT. This gives the protein CASSERGYTGELFF.

The rearrangement links TRBV20-1 to TRBJ2-2; TRBD1 is a possible D gene (5 bases). CDR1 is DFQATT, CDR2 SNEGSKA, per germline (reference sequence). Trimming removed 5 bases at V and 8 bases at J, with 9 bases between. The CDR3 is 11 residues long. The CDR3 region is CSASNRGELFF. DNA of the CDR3: TGCAGTGCTTCCAACAGGGGGGAGCTGTTTTTT.

V is TRBV29-1 and J is TRBJ1-1, with TRBD1 matching over 10 bases. The CDR3 consists of 13 residues. With V trimmed by 7 bases and J by 5 bases, 7 bases remained unmatched. The germline gives CDR1 SQVTM, CDR2 ANQGSEA. The CDR3 sequence: CSAGQGEITEAFF. The CDR3 DNA reads TGCAGCGCAGGACAGGGGGAAATAACTGAAGCTTTCTTT.

Note on this clone: At one of its ends the junction is not consistent with the germline gene, which may arise from a read error. V gene TRBV7-9 combines with J gene TRBJ2-7; 9 bases match TRBD1. Germline V gene lookup returns CDR1 SEHNR and CDR2 FQNEAQ (reference sequence). This CDR3 contains 11 residues. The CDR3 sequence is CASSLGQGQHF. For the CDR3, the DNA is TGTGCCAGCAGCCTGGGACAGGGTCAGCACTTC.

The V and J genes are TRBV13 and TRBJ1-2, with 7 bases fitting TRBD1. The CDR3 contains 15 residues. After removal of 2 bases from V and 5 bases from J, the junction contained 8 bases not matched to a gene. Germline CDR1 PRHDT, CDR2 FYEKMQ (reference sequence). The CDR3 DNA reads as TGTGCCAGCAGCTTAAGGGGACAGTCAAGATATGGCTACACCTTC. Protein: CASSLRGQSRYGYTF.

V and J are TRBV5-6 and TRBJ1-2, with D unclear. Germline V CDR1 and CDR2: SGHDT, YYEEEE. The CDR3 runs to 15 residues. V was pared by 2 bases and J by 3 bases, with 14 bases between. For the CDR3, the DNA is TGTGCCAGCAGCTTAGGCAGAGACGATTACTATGGCTACACCTTC. Its protein product is CASSLGRDDYYGYTF.

This chain links TRBV29-1 with TRBJ1-2, with TRBD1 matching over 8 bases. The CDR3 runs to 12 residues. Germline-derived CDR1 and CDR2 are SQVTM and ANQGSEA. J gave up 7 bases and V 5 bases, and 6 bases lay outside the gene matches. The CDR3 sequence is CSVKDREGGYTF. The CDR3 DNA reads as TGCAGCGTTAAGGACAGGGAGGGTGGCTACACCTTC.

This rearrangement joins TRBV5-1 to TRBJ2-7; the D gene is possibly TRBD2 (6 bases). Germline CDR1 and CDR2: SGHRS and YFSETQ. The V and J ends lost 4 bases and 6 bases respectively, with 8 bases between them. The CDR3 covers 11 residues. In DNA form, the CDR3 reads TGCGCCAGCAGCCTCGGGGGCGAGCAGTACTTC. Translated, it gives CASSLGGEQYF. Combining the CDR3 with reference TRBV5-1 and TRBJ2-7 gives the whole variable domain KAGVTQTPRYLIKTRGQQVTLSCSPISGHRSVSWYQQTPGQGLQFLFEYFSETQRNKGNFPGRFSGRQFSNSRSEMNVSTLELGDSALYLCASSLGGEQYFGPGTRLTVT.

The gene calls are TRBV29-1 and TRBJ1-2, with 9 bases fitting TRBD1. V trimming: 6 bases; J trimming: 3 bases; junction bases outside the gene matches: 8. CDR1 is SQVTM and CDR2 is ANQGSEA in the germline V gene. There are 14 residues in the CDR3. In nucleotides, the CDR3 is TGCAGCGTCCTACCGGGACAGGGAGACTATGGCTACACCTTC. Its protein is CSVLPGQGDYGYTF.

This clone was counted once. The chain recombines TRBV6-1 with TRBJ2-5, with TRBD2 identical over 12 bases. Germline assignment: CDR1 MNHNS and CDR2 SASEGT. This CDR3 is 16 amino acids long. The V and J ends lost 4 bases and 4 bases, in that order; junction bases with no gene match: 7. The chain's CDR3 is CASSGASGGARETQYF. CDR3 nucleotide sequence: TGTGCCAGCAGTGGAGCTAGCGGGGGGGCCCGAGAGACCCAGTACTTC.

This clone has a handful of counts. The rearrangement links TRBV4-3 to TRBJ1-6, with 7 bases identical to TRBD1. Germline V gives CDR1 LGHNA, CDR2 YSLEER. With V trimmed by 1 base and J by 7 bases, 4 bases remained unmatched. This CDR3 is built from 15 residues. The CDR3 DNA reads TGCGCCAGCAGCCAAGGCCGGGACAGAAATTCACCCCTCCACTTT. The encoded protein is CASSQGRDRNSPLHF.